The 8 T cell receptor beta chains below were found in one sample sequenced in a study of T cell responses to AZD1222 COVID-19 vaccine (dated by TCRdb to the early 2020s). The library was made by the immunoSEQ multiplex PCR assay. TCRdb obtained this table from immuneACCESS and retained in-frame rearrangements with V and J assigned. These tables miss some clones; where compared with another copy, unresolved V genes account for less than half of the shortfall, and the remainder is unexplained. This sample is represented by around 50,000 clones; around nine tenths of them were singletons. The ten largest clones represent about 5.7% of the sample. The sample's time point, from its label and the paper: about 28 days (+/-7) after the second vaccine dose. Material: peripheral blood, obtained 28 days after the second AZD1222 dose. The receptors were sampled from an adult who received the AZD1222 COVID-19 vaccine.

This rearrangement joins TRBV6-1 to TRBJ1-3; D unresolved. Per the germline V gene, CDR1 is MNHNS and CDR2 is SASEGT. Trimming cost V 1 base and J 1 base, with 5 bases left between them. The CDR3 runs 14 residues. The CDR3 DNA reads TGTGCCAGCAGTGAAGGCGCATCTGGAAACACCATATATTTT. Encoded protein: CASSEGASGNTIYF.

This clone has a handful of counts. V gene TRBV6-5 combines with J gene TRBJ2-1; TRBD1 agrees at 10 bases. The CDR3 has 15 amino acids. V lost 7 bases to trimming and J lost 2 bases; unmatched junction nucleotides: 5. Germline V gene lookup returns CDR1 MNHEY and CDR2 SVGAGI. CDR3: CASKTGTGAYNEQFF. CDR3 DNA sequence: TGTGCCAGCAAAACCGGGACAGGGGCCTACAATGAGCAGTTCTTC.

The CDR3 nucleotides read TGTGCCAGTAGTATAATGTACCTCGATCCCCTCTACACCTTC. Amino acid sequence: CASSIMYLDPLYTF. The chain carries TRBV19 and TRBJ1-2; D ambiguous. This CDR3 is 14 amino acids long. The germline gives CDR1 LNHDA, CDR2 SQIVND (reference sequence). V was pared by 2 bases and J by 10 bases, with 17 bases between.

The chain combines TRBV7-3 with TRBJ1-1; no definite D call. V was trimmed by 4 bases and J by 0 bases, leaving 12 bases between them. The CDR3 runs to 15 residues. Germline lookup yields CDR1 SGHTA and CDR2 FQGTGA. The CDR3 bases are TGTGCCAGCAGCTCCTCAAGAGGCATGAACACTGAAGCTTTCTTT. This translates into CASSSSRGMNTEAFF.

This clone was found a few times. The chain recombines TRBV18 with TRBJ2-2, with D tentatively TRBD2 (5 bases). This CDR3 is 16 amino acids long. Per the germline V gene, CDR1 is KGHSH and CDR2 is LQKENI. V was clipped by 0 bases and J by 4 bases, with 12 bases between them. The CDR3 nucleotides read TGTGCCAGCTCACCACCGGCGCTAGCTTTCACCGGGGAGCTGTTTTTT. It encodes CASSPPALAFTGELFF.

The chain has TRBV7-9 and TRBJ2-3; 12 positions match TRBD2. This CDR3 has 17 residues. Germline CDR1 SEHNR, CDR2 FQNEAQ (reference sequence). V gave up 5 bases and J gave up 4 bases; unmatched junction bases: 10. The CDR3 loop is CASSRETSGSSADTQYF. The CDR3 nucleotides read TGTGCCAGCAGCCGAGAGACTAGCGGGAGTTCAGCAGATACGCAGTATTTT.

This chain uses TRBV29-1 with TRBJ2-7; D perhaps matches TRBD2 (6 bases). V shed 3 bases and J shed 5 bases, with 14 bases lying between them. Germline-derived CDR1 and CDR2 are SQVTM and ANQGSEA. CDR3 size: 13 residues. CDR3 protein: CSVEAGPRNEQYF. As DNA, the CDR3 is TGCAGCGTTGAGGCGGGACCAAGAAACGAGCAGTACTTC.

V and J are TRBV6-5 and TRBJ2-7; 14 nucleotides match TRBD2. This CDR3 region has 15 residues. CDR1 is MNHEY, CDR2 SVGAGI, per germline. V lost 6 bases and J lost 7; bases outside the gene matches: 8. CDR3 bases: TGTGCCAGCAGCACCGGGACTAGCGGGAGTAAAGAGCAGTACTTC. Translated: CASSTGTSGSKEQYF.